The 32 T cell receptor beta chains reported below all come from one sample, sequenced in a study of beta chain features in type 1 diabetes. Expressed TCRB transcripts got sequenced, as all isolated RNA was reverse transcribed. Only in-frame clones appear in the TCRdb table, and some are missing; sequencing was by immunoSEQ multiplex PCR. The table lists under 150,000 clones, less than 9% of them singletons. Material: central memory CD4+ T cells from blood. The receptor set was obtained from a woman in her twenties or thirties in good health.

The table lists this clone with a few counts. The chain recombines TRBV7-9 with TRBJ2-7; 10 nucleotides align to TRBD2. Germline V gene lookup returns CDR1 SEHNR and CDR2 FQNEAQ (reference sequence). This CDR3 region has 15 residues. V lost 5 bases to trimming and J lost 7 bases; unmatched junction nucleotides: 11. The CDR3 region is CASSQDLAGVREQYF. In DNA form, the CDR3 reads TGTGCCAGCAGCCAGGACCTAGCGGGAGTAAGGGAGCAGTACTTC.

The J gene is TRBJ2-7, the V gene TRBV18, with D perhaps matching TRBD2 (6 bases). The CDR3 contains 12 residues. With 6 bases removed from V and 5 bases from J, the gap between germline ends came to 11 bases. Germline V gives CDR1 KGHSH, CDR2 LQKENI. CDR3 residues: CASSSGSHEQYF. The CDR3 bases are TGTGCCAGCTCCTCCGGGAGCCACGAGCAGTACTTC.

This clone was detected only a few times. The rearrangement joins TRBV6-5 to TRBJ2-7; 7 bases line up with TRBD2. The trim removed 6 bases at V and 5 bases at J, leaving 13 bases unmatched. Germline V gives CDR1 MNHEY, CDR2 SVGAGI. CDR3 length equals 15 residues. CDR3 sequence: CASSLDRGLENEQYF. CDR3 bases: TGTGCCAGCAGCCTCGACCGAGGACTAGAAAACGAGCAGTACTTC.

This clone appeared many times. This chain uses TRBV19 with TRBJ2-7; no firm D call. The CDR3 has 14 residues. V gave up 10 bases and J gave up 0 bases, with 16 bases separating them. CDR1 and CDR2 from the germline V gene are LNHDA and SQIVND (reference sequence). The CDR3 nucleotides read TGTGCCACTAAGAAGGAGCAGACCTCCTACGAGCAGTACTTC. As protein: CATKKEQTSYEQYF.

The chain carries TRBV11-2 and TRBJ1-1; D might be TRBD1 (5 bases). Germline CDR1 reads SGHAT; CDR2 reads FQNNGV. This CDR3 comprises 14 residues. Trimming took 5 bases from V and 0 from J, leaving 10 bases between them. CDR3 DNA: TGTGCCAGCAGCCCTCAGGGCCTGAACACTGAAGCTTTCTTT. Encoded protein: CASSPQGLNTEAFF.

The chain carries TRBV30 and TRBJ1-2; 8 positions match TRBD1. The ends lost 2 bases at V and 1 base at J; junction bases unmatched: 6. CDR3 length: 15 residues. Germline CDR1 reads GTSNPN; CDR2 reads SVGIG (reference sequence). CDR3 loop: CAWSRDRSYNYGYTF. DNA of the CDR3: TGTGCCTGGAGTAGGGACAGGTCTTATAACTATGGCTACACCTTC.

In this sample, this clone turned up a few times. The chain joins TRBV18 to TRBJ2-1; the match to TRBD2 covers 11 bases. CDR3 length: 14 residues. With V trimmed by 8 bases and J by 5 bases, 5 bases remained unmatched. The germline V gene encodes CDR1 KGHSH and CDR2 LQKENI. CDR3 residues: CASQTSGANNEQFF. The CDR3 nucleotides are TGTGCCAGCCAGACTAGCGGGGCAAACAATGAGCAGTTCTTC.

There are a few counts of this clone. The CDR3 loop is CASAGTGPNYF. CDR3 DNA sequence: TGTGCCAGCGCCGGGACAGGGCCTAATTACTTC. This chain uses TRBV27 with TRBJ2-7; 9 bases map to TRBD1. The CDR3 consists of 11 residues. The trim removed 8 bases at V and 13 bases at J, leaving 9 bases unmatched. The germline V gene encodes CDR1 MNHEY and CDR2 SMNVEV (reference sequence).

This clone has a count of ten or more. This sequence joins TRBV7-2 and TRBJ2-7, with 9 bases identical to TRBD2. CDR3 length equals 16 residues. V lost 1 base, J lost 2 bases, and 6 bases stayed unmatched. Germline V CDR1 and CDR2: SGHTA, FQGNSA. CDR3 DNA sequence: TGTGCCAGCAGCTTAGTCGGGACTAGCTATGCCTACGAGCAGTACTTC. This codes for CASSLVGTSYAYEQYF.

A few counts support this clone. V gene TRBV27 combines with J gene TRBJ2-7; maybe TRBD2 (6 bases). V was clipped by 6 bases and J by 0 bases, with 15 bases between them. Looked up from germline, CDR1 is MNHEY and CDR2 is SMNVEV (reference sequence). The CDR3 covers 15 residues. CDR3 in amino acids: CASSQPGGSSYEQYF. CDR3 coding DNA: TGTGCCAGCAGCCAACCTGGGGGGAGCTCCTACGAGCAGTACTTC.

In its sample, this clone was seen many times. The chain carries TRBV29-1 and TRBJ2-2; TRBD2 agrees at 9 bases. V lost 4 bases to trimming and J lost 0 bases; unmatched junction nucleotides: 3. Per germline, CDR1 SQVTM and CDR2 ANQGSEA. This CDR3 region has 15 residues. Here the CDR3 reads CSVVAGVPNTGELFF. The CDR3 DNA is TGCAGCGTTGTAGCGGGAGTACCGAACACCGGGGAGCTGTTTTTT.

The rearrangement links TRBV11-2 to TRBJ2-7; D is undetermined. The CDR3 contains 15 residues. Germline-derived CDR1 and CDR2 are SGHAT and FQNNGV. V lost 1 base to trimming and J lost 2 bases, with 12 bases between them. CDR3 sequence reads: CASSLGTQPTYEQYF. The CDR3 bases are TGTGCCAGCAGCTTAGGAACACAGCCAACCTACGAGCAGTACTTC.

Details on this clone: One end of the junction fails to match germline, which may point to a read error. The chain links TRBV5-4 to TRBJ2-1; no definite D call. Germline CDR1 and CDR2: SGHNT and YYREEE (reference sequence). This CDR3 has 13 residues. CDR3 nucleotide sequence: TGCGCCAGCAGCCAAGATAACGGCAATGAGCAGTTCTTC. Translated: CASSQDNGNEQFF.

The chain recombines TRBV18 with TRBJ1-2; a weak D match, TRBD1 (5 bases). Germline-derived CDR1 and CDR2 are KGHSH and LQKENI. Between the trimmed V and J ends, which lost 2 bases and 5 bases, there was a span of 9 bases. This CDR3 region has 13 residues. CDR3 residues: CASSPGQEYGYTF. The DNA of the CDR3 is TGTGCCAGCTCACCAGGACAAGAATATGGCTACACCTTC.

There are many counts of this clone. The chain links TRBV27 to TRBJ2-1; possibly TRBD1 for D (5 bases). Germline V gene sequence: CDR1 MNHEY, CDR2 SMNVEV (reference sequence). The CDR3 runs to 14 residues. The V end lost 1 base, the J end lost 8 bases, and 12 bases lay between the germline ends. The CDR3 loop reads CASSLFPRGDEQFF. DNA of the CDR3: TGTGCCAGCAGTTTATTCCCTAGGGGCGATGAGCAGTTCTTC.

The V and J genes are TRBV6-5 and TRBJ1-5, with 10 bases lining up with TRBD1. The CDR3 sequence is 15 residues long. The V gene's germline CDR1 is MNHEY and CDR2 SVGAGI. V lost 6 bases to trimming and J lost 4 bases; unmatched junction nucleotides: 6. CDR3 in amino acids: CASRRDRGGNQPQHF. In DNA, the CDR3 is TGTGCCAGCAGAAGGGACAGGGGAGGGAATCAGCCCCAGCATTTT.

The V gene is TRBV5-1, the J gene TRBJ2-2, with D possibly matching TRBD1 (6 bases). The germline CDR1 and CDR2 sequences are SGHRS and YFSETQ. This CDR3 is 15 amino acids long. V lost 4 bases and J lost 0, with 10 bases in between. For the CDR3, the DNA is TGCGCCAGCAGCGGGGACACCTCGAACACCGGGGAGCTGTTTTTT. It is translated as CASSGDTSNTGELFF.

This clone was seen ten or more times. The chain combines TRBV7-2 with TRBJ2-7; 14 bases are shared with TRBD2. Looked up from germline, CDR1 is SGHTA and CDR2 is FQGNSA. Trimming removed 5 bases from V and 4 bases from J; junction bases left unmatched: 7. The CDR3 totals 16 residues. CDR3 in DNA: TGTGCCAGCAGCGGACGACTAGCGGGAGGGGGTTACGAGCAGTACTTC. Its protein product is CASSGRLAGGGYEQYF.

DNA for the CDR3: TGTGCCAGCAGCCTCGAGTCTTTCCCCCGGGAGACCCAGTACTTC. Translation gives CASSLESFPRETQYF. This rearrangement joins TRBV5-5 to TRBJ2-5, with D unclear. Germline V lookup: CDR1 SGHKS, CDR2 YYEKEE (reference sequence). V gave up 4 bases and J gave up 5 bases, with 18 bases separating them. This CDR3 spans 15 amino acids.

The chain combines TRBV7-2 with TRBJ1-2; maybe TRBD1 (5 bases). The CDR3 has 13 residues. V was clipped by 1 base and J by 8 bases, with 11 bases between them. Germline loops: CDR1 SGHTA, CDR2 FQGNSA. The CDR3 sequence is CASSLVGVRGYTF. In nucleotides, the CDR3 is TGTGCCAGCAGCTTAGTAGGGGTTCGGGGCTACACCTTC.

The chain has TRBV15 and TRBJ1-5; D unclear. The CDR3 runs 13 residues. CDR1 is LNHNV and CDR2 is YYDKDF in the germline V gene (reference sequence). Trimming removed 5 bases at V and 2 bases at J, with 7 bases between. CDR3 protein: CATSYLGNQPQHF. The CDR3, as DNA: TGTGCCACCAGCTATCTAGGCAATCAGCCCCAGCATTTT.

The chain carries TRBV10-3 and TRBJ2-7; 8 nucleotides line up with TRBD2. V gave up 3 bases and J gave up 5 bases; unmatched junction bases: 15. CDR1 and CDR2 (germline): ENHRY, SYGVKD. The CDR3 loop spans 17 amino acids. The CDR3 region is CAISDPTGPSGLNEQYF. The CDR3 DNA sequence: TGTGCCATCAGTGACCCAACGGGGCCTAGCGGGTTGAACGAGCAGTACTTC.

This clone was seen a handful of times. J is TRBJ2-1 and V is TRBV7-2; the D gene is possibly TRBD1 (6 bases). This CDR3 is built from 14 residues. V gave up 5 bases and J gave up 7 bases, with 15 bases separating them. Germline V gene data show CDR1 as SGHTA and CDR2 as FQGNSA. The chain's CDR3 is CASSLAGVLNEQFF. CDR3 DNA sequence: TGTGCCAGCAGCCTGGCAGGGGTATTAAATGAGCAGTTCTTC.

This clone has more than one count but fewer than ten. V gene TRBV5-4 combines with J gene TRBJ1-1; 9 bases align to TRBD1. The CDR3 has 14 residues. With V trimmed by 0 bases and J by 4 bases, 1 base remained unmatched. Germline CDR1 and CDR2: SGHNT and YYREEE (reference sequence). CDR3 in amino acids: CASSLADRGTEAFF. In DNA, the CDR3 is TGTGCCAGCAGCTTGGCGGACAGGGGCACTGAAGCTTTCTTT.

This clone came up a few times. This chain connects TRBV28 to TRBJ2-7, with TRBD1 matching 7 bases. The V gene's germline CDR1 is MDHEN and CDR2 SYDVKM. V was clipped by 3 bases and J by 0 bases; unmatched bases: 8. CDR3 length: 16 amino acids. In DNA form, the CDR3 reads TGTGCCAGCAGTTTTGGGACAGTCTCTAGCTCCTACGAGCAGTACTTC. Amino acid sequence: CASSFGTVSSSYEQYF.

This clone was counted between two and nine times. The rearrangement uses TRBV29-1 and TRBJ2-7; 9 bases are a match to TRBD2. Losses at the gene ends were 5 bases for V and 3 bases for J; bases not matched to a gene: 5. Germline loops: CDR1 SQVTM, CDR2 ANQGSEA. The CDR3 spans 13 residues. Here the CDR3 reads CSVSELAGYEQYF. CDR3 nucleotide sequence: TGCAGCGTTTCGGAACTAGCGGGCTACGAGCAGTACTTC.

This clone was seen more than once but under ten times. The rearrangement uses TRBV19 and TRBJ1-5; TRBD1 agrees at 7 bases. The germline V gene has CDR1 LNHDA and CDR2 SQIVND (reference sequence). J was trimmed by 0 bases and V by 6 bases; bases with no gene match: 2. This CDR3 comprises 14 residues. The CDR3 DNA is TGTGCCAGTAGCGGACAGGTTAGCAATCAGCCCCAGCATTTT. The encoded protein is CASSGQVSNQPQHF.

The genes are TRBV9 and TRBJ2-3, with 10 nucleotides matching TRBD2. The CDR3 covers 15 residues. V lost 5 bases and J lost 2; bases outside the gene matches: 5. Germline V gene sequence: CDR1 SGDLS, CDR2 YYNGEE. CDR3 DNA: TGTGCCAGCAGTTGGGGACTAGCGCCCACAGATACGCAGTATTTT. It is translated as CASSWGLAPTDTQYF.

This clone was recorded many times. CDR3 sequence reads: CASNTGSPIHEQYF. In DNA, the CDR3 is TGTGCCAGCAATACGGGATCACCTATCCACGAGCAGTACTTC. The chain employs TRBV5-6 and TRBJ2-7, with D possibly being TRBD2 (5 bases). Deletions cut 6 bases from V and 5 bases from J, with 18 bases between. Germline loops: CDR1 SGHDT, CDR2 YYEEEE. The CDR3 spans 14 residues.

This clone was seen only a few times. This chain connects TRBV7-2 to TRBJ2-7; 7 nucleotides match TRBD1. This CDR3 is 15 amino acids long. Unmatched junction bases numbered 7, after V lost 5 bases and J lost 0 bases. Germline CDR1 SGHTA, CDR2 FQGNSA. CDR3 DNA sequence: TGTGCCAGCAGCCAATACAGGGGAAGCTCCTACGAGCAGTACTTC. It encodes CASSQYRGSSYEQYF.

The J gene is TRBJ1-2, the V gene TRBV6-5, with a possible D match to TRBD1 (6 bases). There are 13 residues in the CDR3. The V and J ends lost 8 bases and 3 bases respectively, with 13 bases between them. Germline CDR1 reads MNHEY; CDR2 reads SVGAGI. The CDR3 DNA reads TGTGCCAGCGGGACCGGGACATACTATGGCTACACCTTC. It is translated as CASGTGTYYGYTF.

This clone was picked up a small number of times. This sequence joins TRBV4-2 and TRBJ1-1; possible D gene TRBD1, 5 bases. CDR3 length: 15 amino acids. Germline CDR1 reads LGHNA; CDR2 reads YNFKEQ. Trimming pared 3 bases from V and 1 base from J, leaving 12 bases between. CDR3 protein: CASSQGGVGNTEAFF. The DNA of the CDR3 is TGTGCCAGCAGCCAGGGAGGGGTTGGGAACACTGAAGCTTTCTTT.